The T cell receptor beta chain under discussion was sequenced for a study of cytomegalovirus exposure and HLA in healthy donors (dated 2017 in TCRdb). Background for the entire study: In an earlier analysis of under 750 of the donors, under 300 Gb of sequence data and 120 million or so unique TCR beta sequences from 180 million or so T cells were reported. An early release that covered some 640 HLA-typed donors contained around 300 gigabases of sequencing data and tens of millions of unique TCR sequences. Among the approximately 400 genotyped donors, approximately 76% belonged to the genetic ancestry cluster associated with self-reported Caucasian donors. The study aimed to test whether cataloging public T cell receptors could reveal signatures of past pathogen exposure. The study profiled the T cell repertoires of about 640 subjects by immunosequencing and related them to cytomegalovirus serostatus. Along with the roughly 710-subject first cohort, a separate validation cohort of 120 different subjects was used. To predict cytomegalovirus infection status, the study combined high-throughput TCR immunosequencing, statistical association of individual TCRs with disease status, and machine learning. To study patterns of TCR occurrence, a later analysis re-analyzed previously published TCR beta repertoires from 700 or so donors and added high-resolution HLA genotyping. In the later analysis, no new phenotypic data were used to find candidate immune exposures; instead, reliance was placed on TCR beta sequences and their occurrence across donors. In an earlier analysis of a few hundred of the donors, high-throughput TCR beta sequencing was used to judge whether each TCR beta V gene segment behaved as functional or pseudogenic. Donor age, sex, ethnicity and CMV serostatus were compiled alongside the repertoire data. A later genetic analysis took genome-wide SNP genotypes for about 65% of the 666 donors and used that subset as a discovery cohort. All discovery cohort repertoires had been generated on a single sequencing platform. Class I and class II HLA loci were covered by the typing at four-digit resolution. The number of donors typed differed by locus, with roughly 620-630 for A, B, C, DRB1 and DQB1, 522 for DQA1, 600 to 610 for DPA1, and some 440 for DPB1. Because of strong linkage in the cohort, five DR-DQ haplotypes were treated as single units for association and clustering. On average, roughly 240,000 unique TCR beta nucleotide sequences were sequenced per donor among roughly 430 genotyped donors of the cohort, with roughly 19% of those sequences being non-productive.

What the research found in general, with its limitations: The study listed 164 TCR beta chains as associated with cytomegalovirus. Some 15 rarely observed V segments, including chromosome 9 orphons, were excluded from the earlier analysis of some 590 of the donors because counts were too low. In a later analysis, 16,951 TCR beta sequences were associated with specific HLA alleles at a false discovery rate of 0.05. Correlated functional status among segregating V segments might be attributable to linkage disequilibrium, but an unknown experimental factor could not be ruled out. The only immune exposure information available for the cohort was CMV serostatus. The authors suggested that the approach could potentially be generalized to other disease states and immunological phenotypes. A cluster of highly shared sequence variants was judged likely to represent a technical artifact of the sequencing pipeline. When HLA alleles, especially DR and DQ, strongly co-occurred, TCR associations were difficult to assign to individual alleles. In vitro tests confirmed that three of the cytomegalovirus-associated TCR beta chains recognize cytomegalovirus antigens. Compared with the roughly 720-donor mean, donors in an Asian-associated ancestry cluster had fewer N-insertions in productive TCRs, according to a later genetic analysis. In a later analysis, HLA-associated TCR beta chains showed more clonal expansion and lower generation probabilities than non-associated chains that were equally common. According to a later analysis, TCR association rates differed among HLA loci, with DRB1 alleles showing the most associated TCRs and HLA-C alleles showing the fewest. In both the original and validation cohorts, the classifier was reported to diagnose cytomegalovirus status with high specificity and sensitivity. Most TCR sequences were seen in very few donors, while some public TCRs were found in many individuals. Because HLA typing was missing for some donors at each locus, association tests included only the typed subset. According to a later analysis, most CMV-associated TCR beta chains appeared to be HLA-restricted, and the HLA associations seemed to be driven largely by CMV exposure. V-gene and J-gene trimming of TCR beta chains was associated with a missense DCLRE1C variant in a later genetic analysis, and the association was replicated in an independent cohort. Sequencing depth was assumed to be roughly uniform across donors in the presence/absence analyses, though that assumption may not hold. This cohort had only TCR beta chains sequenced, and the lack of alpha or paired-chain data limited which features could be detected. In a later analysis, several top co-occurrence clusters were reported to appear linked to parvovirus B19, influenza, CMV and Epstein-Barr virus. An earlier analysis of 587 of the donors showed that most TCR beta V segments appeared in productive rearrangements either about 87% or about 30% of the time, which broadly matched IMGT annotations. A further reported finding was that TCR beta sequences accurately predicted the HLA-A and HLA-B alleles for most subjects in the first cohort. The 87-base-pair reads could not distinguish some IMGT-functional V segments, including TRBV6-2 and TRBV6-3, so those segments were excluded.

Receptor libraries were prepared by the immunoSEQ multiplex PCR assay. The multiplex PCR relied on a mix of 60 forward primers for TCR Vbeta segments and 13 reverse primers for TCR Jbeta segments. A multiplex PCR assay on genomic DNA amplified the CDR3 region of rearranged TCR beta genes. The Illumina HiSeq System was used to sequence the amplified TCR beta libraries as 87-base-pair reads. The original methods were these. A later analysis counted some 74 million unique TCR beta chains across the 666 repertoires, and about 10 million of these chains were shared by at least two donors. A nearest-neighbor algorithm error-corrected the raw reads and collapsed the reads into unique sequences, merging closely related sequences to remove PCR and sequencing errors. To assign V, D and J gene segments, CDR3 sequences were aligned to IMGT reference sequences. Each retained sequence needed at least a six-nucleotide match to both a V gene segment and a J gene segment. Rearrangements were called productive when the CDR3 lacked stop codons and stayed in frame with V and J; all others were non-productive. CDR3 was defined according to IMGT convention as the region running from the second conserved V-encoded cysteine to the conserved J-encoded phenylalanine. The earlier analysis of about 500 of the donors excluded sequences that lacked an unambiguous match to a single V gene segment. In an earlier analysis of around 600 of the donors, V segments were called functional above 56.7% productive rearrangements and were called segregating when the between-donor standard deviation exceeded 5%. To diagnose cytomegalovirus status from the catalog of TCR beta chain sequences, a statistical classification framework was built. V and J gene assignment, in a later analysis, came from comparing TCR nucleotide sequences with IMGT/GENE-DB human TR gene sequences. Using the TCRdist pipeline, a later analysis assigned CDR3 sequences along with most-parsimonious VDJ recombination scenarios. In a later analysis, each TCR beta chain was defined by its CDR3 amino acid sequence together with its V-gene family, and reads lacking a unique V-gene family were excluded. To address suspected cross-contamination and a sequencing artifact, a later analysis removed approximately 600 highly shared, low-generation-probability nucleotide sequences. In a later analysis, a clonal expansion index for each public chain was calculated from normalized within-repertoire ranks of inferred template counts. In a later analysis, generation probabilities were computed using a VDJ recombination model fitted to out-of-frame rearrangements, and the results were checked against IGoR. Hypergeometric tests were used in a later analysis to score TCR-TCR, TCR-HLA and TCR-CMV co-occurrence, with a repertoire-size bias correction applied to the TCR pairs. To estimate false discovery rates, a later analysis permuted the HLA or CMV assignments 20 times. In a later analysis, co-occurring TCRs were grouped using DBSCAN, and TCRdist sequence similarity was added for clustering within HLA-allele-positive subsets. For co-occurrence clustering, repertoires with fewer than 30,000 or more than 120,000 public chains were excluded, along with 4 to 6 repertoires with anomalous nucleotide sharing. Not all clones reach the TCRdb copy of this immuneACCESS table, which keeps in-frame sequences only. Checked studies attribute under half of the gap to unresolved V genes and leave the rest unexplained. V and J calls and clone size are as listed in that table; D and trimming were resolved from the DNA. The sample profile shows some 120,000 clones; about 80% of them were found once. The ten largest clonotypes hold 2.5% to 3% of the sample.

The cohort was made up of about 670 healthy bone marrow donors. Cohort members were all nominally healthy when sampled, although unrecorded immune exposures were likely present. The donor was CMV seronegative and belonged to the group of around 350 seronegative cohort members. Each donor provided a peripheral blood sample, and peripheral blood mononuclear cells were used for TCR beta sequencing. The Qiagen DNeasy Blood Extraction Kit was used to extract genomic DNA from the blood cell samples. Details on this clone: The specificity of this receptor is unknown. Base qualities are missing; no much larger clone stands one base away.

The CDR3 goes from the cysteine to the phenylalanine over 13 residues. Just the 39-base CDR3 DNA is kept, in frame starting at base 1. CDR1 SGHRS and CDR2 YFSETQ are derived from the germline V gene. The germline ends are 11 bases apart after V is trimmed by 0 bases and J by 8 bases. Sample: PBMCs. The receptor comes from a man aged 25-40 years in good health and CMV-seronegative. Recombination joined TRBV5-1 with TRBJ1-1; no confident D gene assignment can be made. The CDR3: CASSLDDKIEAFF. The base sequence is TGCGCCAGCAGCTTGGATGACAAGATCGAAGCTTTCTTT.